These 27 T cell receptor beta chains were all obtained from the same sample, sequenced in a study of cytomegalovirus exposure and HLA in healthy donors. PCR was performed using 60 Vbeta and 13 Jbeta primers. Clones were read by immunoSEQ multiplex PCR, and TCRdb kept only the in-frame ones, dropping some. In the table there are 95,000 to 130,000 clones, around two thirds of which are singletons. The sample consisted of PBMCs. These receptors originate from a woman aged 40 to 50 in good health and CMV-seropositive.

This clone has a handful of counts. This chain connects TRBV12-5 to TRBJ2-2; D is possibly TRBD2 (5 bases). The CDR3 is made up of 14 amino acids. The germline V gene has CDR1 LGHNT and CDR2 FRNRAP. Trimming left V 5 bases short and J 3 bases short, with 10 bases between. The chain's CDR3 is CASGPKEDTGELFF. Written as DNA, the CDR3 is TGTGCTAGTGGTCCTAAGGAGGACACCGGGGAGCTGTTTTTT.

The J gene is TRBJ1-1, the V gene TRBV30; 8 positions match TRBD1. CDR1 and CDR2 (germline): GTSNPN, SVGIG (reference sequence). With 7 bases clipped from V and 3 bases from J, the junction kept 4 bases outside the gene matches. The CDR3 length is 12 residues. CDR3 DNA: TGTGCCTATTACAGGGGGGACACTGAAGCTTTCTTT. Its protein product is CAYYRGDTEAFF. Variable domain in full (rest from reference TRBV30 and TRBJ1-1): SQTIHQWPATLVQPVGSPLSLECTVEGTSNPNLYWYRQAAGRGLQLLFYSVGIGQISSEVPQNLSASRPQDRQFILSSKKLLLSDSGFYLCAYYRGDTEAFFGQGTRLTVV.

This clone occurred once. This chain connects TRBV7-8 to TRBJ2-2; D remains unclear. CDR3 length equals 13 residues. The germline V gene has CDR1 SGHVS and CDR2 FQNEAQ. The germline V and J ends were trimmed by 5 bases and 9 bases, with 13 bases remaining between them. For the CDR3, the DNA is TGTGCCAGCAGCGGCTCTCTAGTTTGGGAGCTGTTTTTT. It codes for CASSGSLVWELFF.

The chain's CDR3 is CASSLGPRQGAFGYTF. In DNA, the CDR3 is TGTGCCAGCAGCTTAGGTCCACGACAGGGGGCCTTTGGCTACACCTTC. The rearrangement joins TRBV7-6 to TRBJ1-2, with TRBD1 identical over 10 bases. Unmatched junction bases numbered 9, after V lost 1 base and J lost 7 bases. The CDR3 consists of 16 residues. Germline assignment: CDR1 SGHVS and CDR2 FNYEAQ.

The genes are TRBV7-2 and TRBJ1-2, with D maybe TRBD1 (6 bases). CDR1 SGHTA and CDR2 FQGNSA come from the germline V gene. V was cut by 6 bases and J by 4 bases, with 18 bases left in between. This CDR3 has 15 residues. The CDR3 DNA follows: TGTGCCAGCAGGATGACAGGAAGCCTTGCCTATGGCTACACCTTC. Its translation: CASRMTGSLAYGYTF.

V and J are TRBV2 and TRBJ1-1; 11 nucleotides align to TRBD1. The J segment lost 3 bases and the V segment lost 8 bases, leaving 11 bases of the junction unmatched. This CDR3 is built from 16 residues. Germline V gene lookup returns CDR1 SNHLY and CDR2 FYNNEI. The CDR3 loop is CASGWTGGGRHTEAFF. As DNA, the CDR3 is TGTGCCAGCGGTTGGACAGGGGGCGGGAGGCACACTGAAGCTTTCTTT.

This clone has just one count. This rearrangement joins TRBV9 to TRBJ2-1; no reliable D call. Germline CDR1 reads SGDLS; CDR2 reads YYNGEE. The CDR3 totals 13 residues. V lost 4 bases, J lost 10 bases, and 15 bases lay in between. As DNA, the CDR3 is TGTGCCAGCAGCTCCAGCAACCGACTCGAGCAGTTCTTC. Its protein product is CASSSSNRLEQFF.

This clone was observed a handful of times. The chain couples TRBV5-6 to TRBJ1-1, with D possibly matching TRBD1 (6 bases). The V and J ends lost 0 bases and 6 bases respectively, with 12 bases between them. Per germline, CDR1 SGHDT and CDR2 YYEEEE. The CDR3 runs 14 residues. The CDR3 spells CASSLAGGRAEAFF. The CDR3 bases are TGTGCCAGCAGCTTGGCGGGGGGGCGAGCTGAAGCTTTCTTT.

This clone showed up just once. V gene TRBV18 combines with J gene TRBJ2-1, with TRBD2 matching 7 bases. Germline V CDR1 and CDR2: KGHSH, LQKENI. The CDR3 length is 15 residues. The ends lost 1 base at V and 5 bases at J; junction bases unmatched: 5. CDR3 DNA: TGTGCCAGCTCACCACTGGGAGGGCCGGACAATGAGCAGTTCTTC. Protein product: CASSPLGGPDNEQFF.

This chain uses TRBV5-1 with TRBJ1-4; 10 nucleotides align to TRBD1. The V and J ends lost 3 bases and 4 bases, in that order; junction bases with no gene match: 3. From germline, CDR1 is SGHRS and CDR2 YFSETQ. The CDR3 contains 15 residues. For the CDR3, the DNA is TGCGCCAGCAGCTGGGGGACAGGGGATAATGAAAAACTGTTTTTT. This codes for CASSWGTGDNEKLFF. Filled out from reference TRBV5-1 and TRBJ1-4, the complete variable domain reads KAGVTQTPRYLIKTRGQQVTLSCSPISGHRSVSWYQQTPGQGLQFLFEYFSETQRNKGNFPGRFSGRQFSNSRSEMNVSTLELGDSALYLCASSWGTGDNEKLFFGSGTQLSVL.

The sample holds a few counts of this clone. The chain is built from TRBV27 and TRBJ2-1; 9 positions agree with TRBD2. V shed 5 bases and J 3 bases; nucleotides not matched to a gene: 11. The length of the CDR3 is 17 residues. Looked up from germline, CDR1 is MNHEY and CDR2 is SMNVEV (reference sequence). The CDR3: CASSALTRTSVYNEQFF. CDR3 sequence (DNA): TGTGCCAGCAGTGCACTCACCCGGACTAGCGTCTACAATGAGCAGTTCTTC.

J is TRBJ2-3 and V is TRBV2, with a possible D match to TRBD2 (6 bases). The CDR3 is made up of 14 amino acids. The germline CDR1 and CDR2 sequences are SNHLY and FYNNEI. Trimming stripped 10 bases from V and 0 bases from J, with 14 bases between. As DNA, the CDR3 is TGTGCCATGCTTAGCGGAAAGAGCACAGATACGCAGTATTTT. Translation: CAMLSGKSTDTQYF.

V usage is TRBV6-4 and J usage is TRBJ1-1; D uncertain. V was trimmed by 2 bases and J by 4 bases, leaving 11 bases between them. The CDR3 extends over 14 amino acids. Germline V gives CDR1 MRHNA, CDR2 SNTAGT. CDR3 amino acids: CASSDVLGGTEAFF. The CDR3 nucleotides read TGTGCCAGCAGTGACGTCCTCGGAGGCACTGAAGCTTTCTTT.

The chain is built from TRBV9 and TRBJ2-1; no firm D call. Germline CDR1 is SGDLS and CDR2 is YYNGEE. V was pared by 0 bases and J by 3 bases, with 10 bases between. The CDR3 spans 15 residues. CDR3: CASSVARGVYNEQFF. The DNA for the CDR3 is TGTGCCAGCAGCGTAGCGAGAGGTGTCTACAATGAGCAGTTCTTC.

This clone was counted only a few times. This chain links TRBV29-1 with TRBJ1-2; TRBD1 might be the D (5 bases). CDR3 length equals 13 residues. Trimming removed 4 bases from V and 4 bases from J, with 13 bases in between. Germline values: CDR1 SQVTM, CDR2 ANQGSEA. CDR3 protein: CSVVFGGPYGYTF. The DNA of the CDR3 is TGCAGCGTTGTGTTCGGGGGTCCCTATGGCTACACCTTC.

The chain carries TRBV5-4 and TRBJ1-1; D possibly corresponds to TRBD1 (6 bases). The CDR3 has 13 amino acids. Germline values: CDR1 SGHNT, CDR2 YYREEE (reference sequence). V lost 5 bases, J lost 7 bases, and 15 bases lay in between. The CDR3 nucleotides are TGTGCCAGCAGGCGTTTGGGGGCCAGTGAAGCTTTCTTT. It encodes CASRRLGASEAFF.

This clone was picked up a small number of times. J is TRBJ1-5 and V is TRBV5-1, with 7 bases fitting TRBD1. Unmatched junction bases numbered 3, after V lost 0 bases and J lost 3 bases. In germline, CDR1 is SGHRS, CDR2 YFSETQ. The CDR3 is made up of 15 amino acids. The CDR3 bases are TGCGCCAGCAGCTTGGGGGGACAGAACAATCAGCCCCAGCATTTT. It yields the protein CASSLGGQNNQPQHF.

This clone has a single count. The V call is TRBV13, the J call TRBJ2-7, with D perhaps matching TRBD2 (5 bases). The germline V gene has CDR1 PRHDT and CDR2 FYEKMQ (reference sequence). The CDR3 length is 14 residues. Trimming took 5 bases from V and 7 from J, leaving 18 bases between them. The CDR3 region is CASSLLGGLREQYF. The CDR3, as DNA: TGTGCCAGCAGCCTACTAGGCGGGCTCCGGGAGCAGTACTTC.

The chain joins TRBV2 to TRBJ2-7, with 9 bases matching TRBD2. The germline V gene encodes CDR1 SNHLY and CDR2 FYNNEI. This CDR3 region has 15 residues. V dropped 9 bases and J dropped 5; count of bases not matched to a gene: 14. CDR3 bases: TGTGCCAGTAGGGGGGTGGCTAGCGGGATCGACGAGCAGTACTTC. This gives the protein CASRGVASGIDEQYF.

V and J are TRBV4-3 and TRBJ2-7, with a tentative D call TRBD2 (6 bases). This CDR3 is 14 amino acids long. Trimming left V 6 bases short and J 1 base short, with 13 bases between. The germline gives CDR1 LGHNA, CDR2 YSLEER. The CDR3 nucleotides read TGCGCCAGCAGTCAATTAGCGGAATCCTACGAGCAGTACTTC. This gives the protein CASSQLAESYEQYF.

This clone was picked up a small number of times. The chain combines TRBV11-2 with TRBJ2-7; D is possibly TRBD2 (5 bases). CDR1 and CDR2 (germline): SGHAT, FQNNGV. The CDR3 spans 15 residues. The germline V and J ends were trimmed by 5 bases and 2 bases, with 16 bases remaining between them. This chain's CDR3 is CASSPGGSVTYEQYF. In DNA, the CDR3 is TGTGCCAGCAGCCCTGGTGGTAGCGTCACCTACGAGCAGTACTTC.

The J gene is TRBJ1-4, the V gene TRBV7-9; weak D call: TRBD1 (5 bases). The V gene's germline CDR1 is SEHNR and CDR2 FQNEAQ (reference sequence). This CDR3 is 13 amino acids long. The ends were cut back, 3 bases at V and 8 bases at J, with 10 bases in the middle. CDR3 region: CASSLGGREKLFF. The CDR3 coding sequence is TGTGCCAGCAGCTTGGGGGGAAGGGAAAAACTGTTTTTT.

With respect to this clone: Other DNA variants within this sample encode the same CDR3. The CDR3 DNA reads as TGTGCCAGCAGCAATTCTCTAGCGGGGGGGCCCGAGACCCAGTACTTC. It translates to CASSNSLAGGPETQYF. The V gene is TRBV27, the J gene TRBJ2-5; 12 nucleotides align to TRBD2. Trimming took 6 bases from V and 5 from J; bases not matched to a gene: 10. The germline V gene encodes CDR1 MNHEY and CDR2 SMNVEV (reference sequence). The length of the CDR3 is 16 residues.

The chain is built from TRBV30 and TRBJ1-2; a possible D gene is TRBD1 (5 bases). Per the germline V gene, CDR1 is GTSNPN and CDR2 is SVGIG (reference sequence). V was shortened by 1 base and J by 6 bases, with 9 bases between the two germline ends. This CDR3 contains 12 residues. The CDR3 loop is CAWSATGDGYTF. In DNA, the CDR3 is TGTGCCTGGAGTGCAACAGGAGATGGCTACACCTTC.

The V and J genes are TRBV10-1 and TRBJ2-1; D is undetermined. V was cut by 6 bases and J by 0 bases, with 21 bases left in between. This CDR3 has 18 amino acids. CDR1 is WNHNN, CDR2 SYGVQD, per germline (reference sequence). This chain's CDR3 is CASRARVLPTSSYNEQFF. DNA for the CDR3: TGCGCCAGCAGAGCTCGGGTCTTGCCTACCAGCTCCTACAATGAGCAGTTCTTC.

The genes are TRBV27 and TRBJ1-3, with unresolved D. V was cut by 6 bases and J by 2 bases, with 8 bases left in between. This CDR3 has 13 amino acids. The germline gives CDR1 MNHEY, CDR2 SMNVEV (reference sequence). CDR3 in amino acids: CASRESPGNTIYF. CDR3 nucleotides: TGTGCCAGCAGGGAGAGCCCTGGAAACACCATATATTTT.

The genes are TRBV5-1 and TRBJ2-7; D might be TRBD1 (6 bases). The germline V gene encodes CDR1 SGHRS and CDR2 YFSETQ. CDR3 length: 12 amino acids. The germline V and J ends were trimmed by 4 bases and 5 bases, with 10 bases remaining between them. CDR3 region: CASSEQGHEQYF. Here the CDR3 DNA reads TGCGCCAGCAGCGAACAGGGTCACGAGCAGTACTTC.